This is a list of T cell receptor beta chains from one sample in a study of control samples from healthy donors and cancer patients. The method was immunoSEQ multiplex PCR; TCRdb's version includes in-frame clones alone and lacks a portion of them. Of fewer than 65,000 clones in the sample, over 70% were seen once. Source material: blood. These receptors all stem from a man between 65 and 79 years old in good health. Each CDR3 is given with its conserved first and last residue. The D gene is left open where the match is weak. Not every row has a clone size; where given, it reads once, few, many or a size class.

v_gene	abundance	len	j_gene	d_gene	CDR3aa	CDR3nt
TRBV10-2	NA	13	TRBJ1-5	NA	CATLGLSNQPQHF	TGCGCCACCTTGGGGCTCAGCAATCAGCCCCAGCATTTT
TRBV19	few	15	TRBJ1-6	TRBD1	CASSAGTGGTSPLHF	TGTGCCAGTAGTGCAGGGACAGGGGGTACTTCACCCCTCCACTTT
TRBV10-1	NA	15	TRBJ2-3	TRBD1	CASSDPGTGTDTQYF	TGCGCCAGCAGTGACCCCGGGACAGGGACAGATACGCAGTATTTT
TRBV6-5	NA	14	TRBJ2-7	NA	CASILGGDSYEQYF	TGTGCCAGCATCCTCGGCGGAGACTCCTACGAGCAGTACTTC
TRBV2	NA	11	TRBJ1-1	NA	CASVRQAEAFF	TGTGCCAGCGTACGACAGGCGGAAGCTTTCTTT
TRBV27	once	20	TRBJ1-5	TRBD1	CASSLRGRDRFSGGNQPQHF	TGTGCCAGCAGCCTAAGAGGCCGGGACAGATTTAGTGGGGGCAATCAGCCCCAGCATTTT
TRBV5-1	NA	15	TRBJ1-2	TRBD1	CASSLLGQGAYGYTF	TGCGCCAGCAGCTTGCTAGGACAGGGAGCCTATGGCTACACCTTC
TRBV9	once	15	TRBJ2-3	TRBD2	CASSVSGPSTDTQYF	TGTGCCAGCAGCGTTAGCGGGCCTAGCACAGATACGCAGTATTTT
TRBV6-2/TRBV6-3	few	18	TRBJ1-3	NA	CASSPTVHSTSKGNTIYF	TGTGCCAGCAGCCCTACCGTTCACAGCACCTCGAAGGGAAACACCATATATTTT
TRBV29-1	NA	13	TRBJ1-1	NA	CSVAQAPNTEAFF	TGCAGCGTCGCACAGGCCCCCAACACTGAAGCTTTCTTT
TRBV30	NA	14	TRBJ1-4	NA	CACTDPATNEKLFF	TGTGCCTGTACGGACCCTGCAACTAATGAAAAACTGTTTTTT
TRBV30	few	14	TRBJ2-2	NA	CAWSVARNTGELFF	TGTGCCTGGAGTGTAGCCAGAAACACCGGGGAGCTGTTTTTT
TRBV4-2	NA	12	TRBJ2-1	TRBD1	CASSQTGDEQFF	TGTGCCAGCAGCCAAACAGGGGATGAGCAGTTCTTC
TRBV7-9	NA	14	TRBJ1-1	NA	CASTKPLEETEAFF	TGTGCCAGCACTAAGCCCCTGGAGGAAACTGAAGCTTTCTTT
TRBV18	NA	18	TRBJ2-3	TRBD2	CASSPRLAGEVWTDTQYF	TGTGCCAGCTCACCTCGACTAGCGGGGGAGGTTTGGACAGATACGCAGTATTTT
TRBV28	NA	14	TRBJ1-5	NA	CASIRDPAWQPQHF	TGTGCCAGCATCCGTGACCCTGCATGGCAGCCCCAGCATTTT
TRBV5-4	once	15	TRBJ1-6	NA	CASSQSPQGPQTLHF	TGTGCCAGCAGCCAAAGCCCACAGGGACCCCAAACCCTCCACTTT
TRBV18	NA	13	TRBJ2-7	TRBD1	CASSATGGREQYF	TGTGCCAGCTCAGCGACAGGGGGCCGGGAGCAGTACTTC
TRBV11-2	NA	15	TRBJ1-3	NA	CASSSWRGSGNTIYF	TGTGCCAGCAGCTCCTGGCGGGGCTCTGGAAACACCATATATTTT
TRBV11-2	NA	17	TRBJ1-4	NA	CASSLGSGRVTNEKLFF	TGTGCCAGCAGCTTAGGAAGCGGCAGGGTCACTAATGAAAAACTGTTTTTT
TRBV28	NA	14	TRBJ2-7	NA	CASSFYYLSYEQYF	TGTGCCAGCAGTTTTTACTACCTTTCCTACGAGCAGTACTTC
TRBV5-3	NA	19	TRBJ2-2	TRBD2	CARSLPGTSGRFLGGELFF	TGTGCCAGAAGCTTGCCCGGGACTAGCGGGAGGTTCCTCGGGGGGGAGCTGTTTTTT
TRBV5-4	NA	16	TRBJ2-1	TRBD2	CASSGELKRGYNEQFF	TGTGCCAGCAGCGGAGAACTTAAGCGGGGATACAATGAGCAGTTCTTC
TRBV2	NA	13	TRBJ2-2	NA	CASSVASTGELFF	TGTGCCAGCAGTGTGGCTAGTACCGGGGAGCTGTTTTTT
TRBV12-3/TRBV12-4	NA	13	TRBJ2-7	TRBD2	CASSFSLAGGAYF	TGTGCCAGCAGTTTCTCCCTAGCGGGGGGAGCGTACTTC
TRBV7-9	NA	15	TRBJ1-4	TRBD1	CASSSGQGFREKLFF	TGTGCCAGCAGCTCGGGACAGGGCTTTCGGGAAAAACTGTTTTTT
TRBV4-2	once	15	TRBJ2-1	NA	CASSQGQDTNNEQFF	TGTGCCAGCAGCCAAGGTCAGGACACAAACAATGAGCAGTTCTTC
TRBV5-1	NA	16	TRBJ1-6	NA	CASSLDSSSYNSPLHF	TGCGCCAGCAGCCTGGACAGCTCCTCCTATAATTCACCCCTCCACTTT
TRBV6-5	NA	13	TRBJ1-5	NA	CASREGLNQLQHF	TGTGCCAGCAGGGAGGGGTTAAATCAGCTCCAGCATTTT
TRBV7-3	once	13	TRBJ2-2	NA	CASSLTPGLGLFF	TGTGCCAGCAGCTTAACGCCTGGGCTTGGGCTGTTTTTT
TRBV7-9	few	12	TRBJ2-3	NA	CASSPQSDTQYF	TGTGCCAGCAGCCCTCAGTCGGATACGCAGTATTTT
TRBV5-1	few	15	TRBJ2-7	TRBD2	CASSATSGGYYEQYF	TGCGCCAGCAGCGCTACTAGCGGGGGCTACTACGAGCAGTACTTC
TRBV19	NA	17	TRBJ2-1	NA	CAPRHPSQLRVLNEQFF	TGTGCCCCCAGACACCCCTCACAGCTGAGGGTCCTCAATGAGCAGTTCTTC
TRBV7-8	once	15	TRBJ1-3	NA	CASSLGGTSGNTIYF	TGTGCCAGCAGCTTAGGGGGGACCTCTGGAAACACCATATATTTT
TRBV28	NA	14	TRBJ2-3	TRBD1	CASSSGTGVDTQYF	TGTGCCAGCAGTTCCGGGACAGGGGTAGATACGCAGTATTTT
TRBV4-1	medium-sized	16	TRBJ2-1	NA	CASSQRKGPPYNEQFF	TGCGCCAGCAGCCAAAGAAAGGGGCCCCCCTACAATGAGCAGTTCTTC
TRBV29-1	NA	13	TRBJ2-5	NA	CSVPSTSPLTQYF	TGCAGCGTTCCATCTACTAGCCCCTTGACTCAGTACTTC
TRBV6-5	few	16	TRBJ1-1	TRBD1	CASSLIKQGANTEAFF	TGTGCCAGCAGTTTAATAAAACAGGGGGCGAACACTGAAGCTTTCTTT
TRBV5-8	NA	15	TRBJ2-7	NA	CASWLELGGPYEQYF	TGTGCCAGCTGGCTGGAGTTGGGTGGCCCCTACGAGCAGTACTTC
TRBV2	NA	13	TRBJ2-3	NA	CASSDEVSDTQYF	TGTGCCAGCAGTGATGAAGTGTCGGATACGCAGTATTTT
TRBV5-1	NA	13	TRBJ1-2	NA	CASSLAGGDGYTF	TGCGCCAGCAGCTTGGCAGGTGGGGATGGCTACACCTTC
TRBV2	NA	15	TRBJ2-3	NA	CASMGPGGGTDTQYF	TGTGCCAGCATGGGTCCCGGAGGGGGCACAGATACGCAGTATTTT
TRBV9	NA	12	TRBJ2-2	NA	CASSEDTGELFF	TGTGCCAGCAGCGAAGACACCGGGGAGCTGTTTTTT
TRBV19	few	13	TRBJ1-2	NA	CASSILGDYGYTF	TGTGCCAGTAGTATTTTAGGGGACTATGGCTACACCTTC
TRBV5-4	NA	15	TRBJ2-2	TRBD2	CASSVGTSGIRELFF	TGTGCCAGCAGCGTAGGGACTAGCGGGATCCGGGAGCTGTTTTTT
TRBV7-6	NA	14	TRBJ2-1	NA	CASSLGGLYDEQFF	TGTGCCAGCAGCTTAGGCGGCCTTTACGATGAGCAGTTCTTC
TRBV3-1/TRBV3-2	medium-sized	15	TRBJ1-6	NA	CASSHRAADNSPLHF	TGTGCCAGCAGCCATCGCGCAGCAGATAATTCACCCCTCCACTTT
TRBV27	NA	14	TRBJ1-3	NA	CASSQGLIGNTIYF	TGTGCCAGCAGTCAGGGGCTAATTGGAAACACCATATATTTT
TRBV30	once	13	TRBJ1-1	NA	CAWSVSVNTEAFF	TGTGCCTGGAGTGTATCTGTGAACACTGAAGCTTTCTTT
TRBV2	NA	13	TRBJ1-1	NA	CASSDYGGTEAFF	TGTGCCAGCAGTGATTACGGAGGTACCGAAGCTTTCTTT